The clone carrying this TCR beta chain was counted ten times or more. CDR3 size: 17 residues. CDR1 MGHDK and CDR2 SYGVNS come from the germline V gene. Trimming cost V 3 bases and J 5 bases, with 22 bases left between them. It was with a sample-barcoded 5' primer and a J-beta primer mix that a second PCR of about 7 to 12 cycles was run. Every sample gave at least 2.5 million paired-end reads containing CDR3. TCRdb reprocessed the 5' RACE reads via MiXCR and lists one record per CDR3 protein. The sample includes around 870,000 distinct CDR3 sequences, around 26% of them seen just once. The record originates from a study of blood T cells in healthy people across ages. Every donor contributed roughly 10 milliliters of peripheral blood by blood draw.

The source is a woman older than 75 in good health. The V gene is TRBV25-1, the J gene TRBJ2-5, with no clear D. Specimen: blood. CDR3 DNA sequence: TGTGCCAGCAGTGACAAGTTAGGACGGGTCGGTGGGGAGACCCAGTACTTC. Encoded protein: CASSDKLGRVGGETQYF. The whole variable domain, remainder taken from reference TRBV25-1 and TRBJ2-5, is EADIYQTPRYLVIGTGKKITLECSQTMGHDKMYWYQQDPGMELHLIHYSYGVNSTEKGDLSSESTVSRIRTEHFPLTLESARPSHTSQYLCASSDKLGRVGGETQYFGPGTRLLVL.